This T cell receptor (beta chain) was identified during a study of T cells in narcolepsy. Study information: Healthy controls were enrolled alongside patients with narcolepsy type 1 or type 2.

The assay was immunoSEQ multiplex PCR, and TCRdb's table has in-frame clones only and misses some. The table lists tens of thousands of clones, approximately 60% of them singletons. As regards this clone: Its antigen is not identified.

With V trimmed by 2 bases and J by 4 bases, 4 bases remained unmatched. The CDR3 contains 14 residues. Germline V gene lookup returns CDR1 GTSNPN and CDR2 SVGIG (reference sequence). Study-wide results and caveats: Same-patient CSF and blood CD4+ T cell clonotypes included HCRT-specific and TRIB2-specific autoreactive ones. Some memory CD4+ repertoires had no autoreactive clone sequences.

This receptor was taken from a human donor in good health. The genes are TRBV30 and TRBJ2-2; TRBD1 matches at 7 bases. Sequenced input: memory (CD45RA-) CD4+ T cells from blood. The CDR3 loop is CAWSQGTVTGELFF. The CDR3, as DNA: TGTGCCTGGAGTCAGGGGACAGTCACCGGGGAGCTGTTTTTT.